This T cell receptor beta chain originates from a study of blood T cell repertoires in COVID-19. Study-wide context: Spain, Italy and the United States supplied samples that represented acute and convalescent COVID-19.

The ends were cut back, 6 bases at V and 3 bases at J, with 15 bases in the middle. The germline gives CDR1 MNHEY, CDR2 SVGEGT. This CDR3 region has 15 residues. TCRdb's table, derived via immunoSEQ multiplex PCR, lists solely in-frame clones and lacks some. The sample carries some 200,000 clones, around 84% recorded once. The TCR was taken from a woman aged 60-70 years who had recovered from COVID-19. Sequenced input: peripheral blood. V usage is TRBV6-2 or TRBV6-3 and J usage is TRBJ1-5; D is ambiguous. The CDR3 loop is CASSHIHGSNQPQHF. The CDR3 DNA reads TGTGCCAGCAGCCACATTCATGGTTCCAATCAGCCCCAGCATTTT.